The 32 T cell receptor beta chains below come from one sample, sequenced in a study of breast tumors, draining lymph nodes, adjacent tissues. TCRdb independently ran MiXCR on the multiplex PCR reads; one entry per CDR3 protein. The table shows 180,000 or so distinct CDR3 sequences, with about 32% occurring only once. Axillary draining lymph nodes of breast cancer patients supplied the node samples. Sequenced sample: axillary lymph node tissue. The receptors shown here come from a female donor with breast cancer. Some clones in this sample may be carry-over from other donors' samples.

This clonotype was counted many times. V and J are TRBV2 and TRBJ2-7; D not resolved. This CDR3 spans 15 amino acids. V lost 6 bases to trimming and J lost 2 bases, with 17 bases between them. The germline gives CDR1 SNHLY, CDR2 FYNNEI. The chain's CDR3 is CASRGKGRTPYEQYF. The CDR3 nucleotides are TGTGCCAGCAGGGGTAAGGGCCGAACCCCCTACGAGCAGTACTTC.

This clonotype appeared many times. The chain combines TRBV2 with TRBJ2-1; D assignment may be TRBD1 or TRBD2 (6 bases each). The germline V gene encodes CDR1 SNHLY and CDR2 FYNNEI. Trimming removed 4 bases at V and 8 bases at J, with 15 bases between. CDR3 size: 14 residues. This chain's CDR3 is CASSVDGGRDEQFF. The CDR3 DNA reads as TGTGCCAGCAGTGTTGATGGGGGGCGGGATGAGCAGTTCTTC.

This clonotype was counted a few times. The junction differs from germline at one of its ends, possibly a read error. The rearrangement joins TRBV10-1 to TRBJ2-2; D gene uncertain. CDR1 and CDR2 from the germline V gene are WNHNN and SYGVQD (reference sequence). The CDR3 totals 13 residues. The CDR3, as DNA: TGCGCCGGCAGTACGACGAGCACCGGGGAGCTGTTTTTT. This codes for CAGSTTSTGELFF.

This clonotype was counted at least ten times. The gene calls are TRBV5-6 and TRBJ2-2; D might be TRBD1 (5 bases). Germline loops: CDR1 SGHDT, CDR2 YYEEEE. The CDR3 spans 17 residues. Trimming stripped 4 bases from V and 2 bases from J, with 18 bases between. The CDR3 protein is CASSPLDRVQNTGELFF. The CDR3 DNA follows: TGTGCCAGCAGCCCACTCGACAGAGTCCAAAACACCGGGGAGCTGTTTTTT. The full variable domain, rest sourced from reference TRBV5-6 and TRBJ2-2, is DAGVTQSPTHLIKTRGQQVTLRCSPKSGHDTVSWYQQALGQGPQFIFQYYEEEERQRGNFPDRFSGHQFPNYSSELNVNALLLGDSALYLCASSPLDRVQNTGELFFGEGSRLTVL.

This clonotype occurred many times. The rearrangement joins TRBV11-1 to TRBJ2-1, with TRBD2 as a possible D gene (5 bases). This CDR3 is built from 14 residues. Trimming left V 4 bases short and J 10 bases short, with 17 bases between. In germline, CDR1 is SGHAT, CDR2 FQDESV (reference sequence). The CDR3 region is CASSYAPRGREQFF. The CDR3 nucleotides read TGTGCCAGCAGCTACGCCCCCCGGGGAAGGGAGCAGTTCTTC. Full variable domain (missing parts from reference TRBV11-1 and TRBJ2-1): EAEVAQSPRYKITEKSQAVAFWCDPISGHATLYWYRQILGQGPELLVQFQDESVVDDSQLPKDRFSAERLKGVDSTLKIQPAELGDSAMYLCASSYAPRGREQFFGPGTRLTVL.

This clonotype was recorded many times. The chain is built from TRBV5-1 and TRBJ2-3; TRBD1 is a possible D gene (5 bases). CDR3 length equals 15 residues. V was trimmed by 0 bases and J by 5 bases, leaving 13 bases between them. Germline V CDR1 and CDR2: SGHRS, YFSETQ. CDR3 in amino acids: CASSLDASREDTQYF. For the CDR3, the DNA is TGCGCCAGCAGCTTGGATGCTTCCAGGGAAGATACGCAGTATTTT. Full variable domain (outside the CDR3, taken from reference TRBV5-1 and TRBJ2-3): KAGVTQTPRYLIKTRGQQVTLSCSPISGHRSVSWYQQTPGQGLQFLFEYFSETQRNKGNFPGRFSGRQFSNSRSEMNVSTLELGDSALYLCASSLDASREDTQYFGPGTRLTVL.

This clonotype occurred a few times. The DNA of the CDR3 is TGTGCCAGCAGTTACAGGTCCGACAGGGGACAGGAGACCCAGTACTTC. Amino acids: CASSYRSDRGQETQYF. The chain carries TRBV6-2 or TRBV6-3 and TRBJ2-5; 8 bases fit TRBD1. V lost 2 bases and J lost 5; bases outside the gene matches: 10. This CDR3 has 16 residues. Germline V gives CDR1 MNHEY, CDR2 SVGEGT.

This clonotype was picked up many times. The V call is TRBV29-1, the J call TRBJ2-7; D is uncertain. Germline assignment: CDR1 SQVTM and CDR2 ANQGSEA. Trimming took 0 bases from V and 6 from J, leaving 12 bases between them. The CDR3 runs to 13 residues. For the CDR3, the DNA is TGCAGCGTTGAAGATCAGTCGGTGCGCGAGCAGTACTTC. It yields the protein CSVEDQSVREQYF.

This clonotype was seen ten or more times. This sequence joins TRBV9 and TRBJ1-2, with 9 bases that match TRBD1. The V segment lost 8 bases and the J segment 4 bases; nucleotides outside the gene matches: 9. This CDR3 region has 14 residues. Germline V CDR1 and CDR2: SGDLS, YYNGEE. The CDR3 is CASSGTGGIYGYTF. The CDR3 region has the DNA TGTGCCAGTAGTGGTACAGGGGGCATCTATGGCTACACCTTC.

This clonotype has a count of ten or more. This chain uses TRBV11-2 with TRBJ1-4, with 9 positions matching TRBD1. The germline V gene has CDR1 SGHAT and CDR2 FQNNGV. After removal of 5 bases from V and 5 bases from J, the junction contained 6 bases not matched to a gene. The CDR3 sequence is 15 residues long. CDR3 DNA: TGTGCCAGCAGCCCAGACGGGACAGGGAATGAAAAACTGTTTTTT. Protein sequence: CASSPDGTGNEKLFF.

This clonotype was detected ten times or more. This chain joins TRBV3-1 and TRBJ2-1; D perhaps matches TRBD2 (5 bases). The V gene's germline CDR1 is LGHDT and CDR2 YNNKEL (reference sequence). This CDR3 is built from 15 residues. Trimming shortened V by 4 bases and J by 0 bases, and 10 bases separated the two germline ends. The CDR3 loop is CASSRSTNSYNEQFF. For the CDR3, the DNA is TGTGCCAGCAGCCGGTCGACTAACTCCTACAATGAGCAGTTCTTC.

V gene TRBV5-1 combines with J gene TRBJ2-7; D unresolved. The V and J ends lost 7 bases and 6 bases respectively, with 17 bases between them. CDR3 length: 13 amino acids. Germline CDR1 is SGHRS and CDR2 is YFSETQ. CDR3 region: CASQLTLPPEQYF. CDR3 sequence (DNA): TGCGCCAGCCAGCTCACCCTCCCCCCCGAGCAGTACTTC.

Worth noting for this clonotype: The junction departs from the called germline gene at one end, perhaps through a read error. The chain employs TRBV7-2 and TRBJ2-5; 10 nucleotides agree with TRBD2. Germline loops: CDR1 SGHTA, CDR2 FQGNSA. The CDR3 is made up of 20 amino acids. The CDR3 sequence is CASSLVGSGLAGDNQGTQYF. The CDR3 region has the DNA TGTGCCAGCAGCTTAGTCGGGAGTGGGCTAGCGGGGGACAACCAAGGGACCCAGTACTTC.

There are a few counts of this clonotype. A much larger clone lies one base from this, so it may be a read error. The rearrangement joins TRBV12-3 or TRBV12-4 to TRBJ2-5; D gene ambiguous. This CDR3 is 14 amino acids long. V shed 3 bases and J shed 5 bases, with 13 bases lying between them. CDR3 in DNA: TGTGCCAGCAGTTTTGGTGGAGCCTGGGAGACCCAGTACTTC. This codes for CASSFGGAWETQYF.

This clonotype was counted many times. The V and J genes are TRBV7-8 and TRBJ1-2; the match to TRBD1 covers 11 bases. The V segment lost 5 bases and the J segment 4 bases; nucleotides outside the gene matches: 9. The CDR3 is 16 residues long. Germline V gives CDR1 SGHVS, CDR2 FQNEAQ. The CDR3 DNA sequence: TGTGCCAGCAGCGCCCGGGACAGGGGGTCGATCTATGGCTACACCTTC. Amino acid sequence: CASSARDRGSIYGYTF.

The chain links TRBV11-1 to TRBJ2-5; 10 bases are shared with TRBD2. V was pared by 4 bases and J by 5 bases, with 13 bases of the junction left unmatched. CDR1 and CDR2 from the germline V gene are SGHAT and FQDESV (reference sequence). The CDR3 extends over 17 amino acids. The CDR3 is CASSSRPLAGVMETQYF. In DNA, the CDR3 is TGTGCCAGCAGCTCCCGACCCCTAGCGGGAGTAATGGAGACCCAGTACTTC.

This clonotype was observed many times. The chain combines TRBV7-2 with TRBJ1-6, with no clear D. V was shortened by 5 bases and J by 10 bases, with 15 bases between the two germline ends. Per germline, CDR1 SGHTA and CDR2 FQGNSA. The CDR3 runs 14 residues. CDR3 protein: CASSIKGGGSPLHF. CDR3 coding DNA: TGTGCCAGCAGCATCAAAGGTGGAGGCTCACCCCTCCACTTT.

This clonotype has a count of ten or more. This sequence joins TRBV7-8 and TRBJ2-5; TRBD2 matches 8 bases. The CDR3 covers 14 residues. In germline, CDR1 is SGHVS, CDR2 FQNEAQ. With 5 bases clipped from V and 2 bases from J, the junction kept 4 bases outside the gene matches. The CDR3 loop reads CASSPGGDQETQYF. The CDR3 nucleotides are TGTGCCAGCAGCCCCGGGGGGGATCAAGAGACCCAGTACTTC.

This clonotype was counted at least ten times. The V and J genes are TRBV19 and TRBJ2-1, with 11 bases matching TRBD2. After removal of 4 bases from V and 2 bases from J, the junction contained 4 bases not matched to a gene. The CDR3 runs 16 residues. CDR1 is LNHDA and CDR2 is SQIVND in the germline V gene (reference sequence). The CDR3 reads CASSKPGLAAYNEQFF. In DNA form, the CDR3 reads TGTGCCAGTAGTAAACCGGGACTAGCGGCCTACAATGAGCAGTTCTTC.

This clonotype was observed at least ten times. The genes are TRBV2 and TRBJ2-1; 13 bases agree with TRBD2. V lost 7 bases, J lost 6 bases, and 6 bases stayed unmatched. Germline V CDR1 and CDR2: SNHLY, FYNNEI. This CDR3 is built from 15 residues. The CDR3 sequence: CASTPGLAGLNEQFF. As DNA, the CDR3 is TGTGCCAGCACGCCGGGACTAGCGGGACTCAATGAGCAGTTCTTC.

As concerns this clonotype: Sequence at one end of the junction differs from germline and may be a read error. The chain is built from TRBV24-1 and TRBJ1-6, with TRBD1 matching over 7 bases. The CDR3 consists of 14 residues. Germline values: CDR1 KGHDR, CDR2 SFDVKD. CDR3: CATSPTGYNSPLHF. The DNA of the CDR3 is TGCGCCACCAGTCCGACAGGGTATAATTCACCCCTCCACTTT.

Only one count was recorded for this clonotype. J is TRBJ2-2 and V is TRBV11-2, with a tentative D call TRBD1 (5 bases). Germline V gene data show CDR1 as SGHAT and CDR2 as FQNNGV. The CDR3 consists of 14 residues. Trimming removed 5 bases from V and 4 bases from J, with 11 bases in between. The CDR3 nucleotides read TGTGCCAGCAGCCCAAGCAGGGCCACCGGGGAGCTGTTTTTT. This codes for CASSPSRATGELFF.

The rearrangement links TRBV6-2 or TRBV6-3 to TRBJ2-3; the match to TRBD2 covers 10 bases. The CDR3 runs to 14 residues. Germline CDR1 and CDR2: MNHEY and SVGEGT. J gave up 2 bases and V 7 bases, and 3 bases lay outside the gene matches. Here the CDR3 reads CASKTSGNTDTQYF. For the CDR3, the DNA is TGTGCCAGCAAAACTAGCGGGAACACAGATACGCAGTATTTT.

The sample holds many counts of this clonotype. The rearrangement links TRBV20-1 to TRBJ1-2; TRBD1 is a possible D gene (6 bases). The CDR3 has 14 amino acids. Germline lookup yields CDR1 DFQATT and CDR2 SNEGSKA (reference sequence). V dropped 3 bases and J dropped 1 base, with 12 bases sitting between them. The CDR3 protein is CSASRAGVNYGYTF. As DNA, the CDR3 is TGCAGTGCTAGTAGGGCAGGGGTTAACTATGGCTACACCTTC.

In this sample, this clonotype turned up many times. The rearrangement joins TRBV28 to TRBJ2-5; maybe TRBD1 (6 bases). The CDR3 has 15 amino acids. CDR1 MDHEN and CDR2 SYDVKM come from the germline V gene. The V gene lost 1 base and the J gene lost 5 bases, with 14 bases spanning the gap. CDR3 DNA sequence: TGTGCCAGCAGTTTATTGGGCCCGAGGGGGGAGACCCAGTACTTC. Amino acids: CASSLLGPRGETQYF.

The chain employs TRBV2 and TRBJ2-5; TRBD2 aligns across 13 bases. CDR1 and CDR2 from the germline V gene are SNHLY and FYNNEI. The ends lost 5 bases at V and 0 bases at J; junction bases unmatched: 6. The CDR3 length is 17 residues. The CDR3 region is CASSTGLAGDNQETQYF. CDR3 nucleotides: TGTGCCAGCAGTACTGGACTAGCGGGGGACAACCAAGAGACCCAGTACTTC.

This clonotype was picked up many times. The J gene is TRBJ1-2, the V gene TRBV7-9; the D gene is possibly TRBD1 (6 bases). The CDR3 length is 15 residues. CDR1 is SEHNR and CDR2 is FQNEAQ in the germline V gene (reference sequence). Between the trimmed V and J ends, which lost 0 bases and 6 bases, there was a span of 14 bases. The CDR3 here is CASSLALGGGHGYTF. CDR3 sequence (DNA): TGTGCCAGCAGCTTAGCGCTCGGGGGCGGGCATGGCTACACCTTC.

Turning to this clonotype: A much larger clone is a single base away; this may be a read error. This sequence joins TRBV5-4 and TRBJ2-3; 7 nucleotides align to TRBD2. The V gene's germline CDR1 is SGHNT and CDR2 YYREEE (reference sequence). The CDR3 sequence is 16 residues long. With V trimmed by 0 bases and J by 5 bases, 9 bases remained unmatched. CDR3 DNA sequence: TGTGCCAGCAGCTTGGCCAGGGTAGCGGGCATAGATACGCAGTATTTT. This gives the protein CASSLARVAGIDTQYF.

The chain combines TRBV2 with TRBJ1-3; 10 positions match TRBD1. The germline V gene encodes CDR1 SNHLY and CDR2 FYNNEI. The CDR3 loop spans 16 amino acids. The V gene end was trimmed by 6 bases and the J gene end by 8 bases; junction bases not matched to a gene: 13. The CDR3 reads CASSPTGGVYGYTIYF. CDR3 in DNA: TGTGCCAGCAGCCCGACAGGGGGCGTGTATGGCTACACCATATATTTT.

This clonotype was picked up a small number of times. The J gene is TRBJ2-5, the V gene TRBV5-8; a weak D match, TRBD2 (5 bases). The V gene's germline CDR1 is SGHTS and CDR2 YDEGEE. This CDR3 is built from 15 residues. V was trimmed by 4 bases and J by 0 bases, leaving 13 bases between them. CDR3 nucleotides: TGTGCCAGCAGCGGAGGAACAGCACACCAAGAGACCCAGTACTTC. This sequence encodes CASSGGTAHQETQYF.

This chain joins TRBV6-8 and TRBJ2-3, with no clear D. The CDR3 is 13 amino acids. The germline V gene has CDR1 MNHGY and CDR2 SAAAGT. Trimming stripped 8 bases from V and 8 bases from J, with 17 bases between. The CDR3 protein is CASEPGRRGTQYF. In nucleotides, the CDR3 is TGTGCCAGCGAGCCGGGCCGACGAGGTACGCAGTATTTT.

This clonotype was recorded at least ten times. J is TRBJ2-6 and V is TRBV18; D gene ambiguous. This CDR3 contains 14 residues. Germline lookup yields CDR1 KGHSH and CDR2 LQKENI. Between the trimmed V and J ends, which lost 3 bases and 0 bases, there was a span of 3 bases. The CDR3 spells CASSPVSGANVLTF. The CDR3 bases are TGTGCCAGCTCACCGGTCTCTGGGGCCAACGTCCTGACTTTC. The full variable domain, rest sourced from reference TRBV18 and TRBJ2-6, is NAGVMQNPRHLVRRRGQEARLRCSPMKGHSHVYWYRQLPEEGLKFMVYLQKENIIDESGMPKERFSAEFPKEGPSILRIQQVVRGDSAAYFCASSPVSGANVLTFGAGSRLTVL.